The 5 T cell receptor beta chains reported below all come from one sample, sequenced in a study of blood T cells in healthy people across ages. Then a second PCR, running roughly 7 to 11 cycles, was carried out with a sample-barcoded 5' primer and a J-beta primer mix. MiXCR, run by TCRdb on the 5' RACE reads, gives a single entry per CDR3 protein. The sample lists some 370,000 distinct CDR3 sequences, 45% to 60% occurring once. Material for sequencing was blood. The receptors come from a man in his sixties in good health.

This clonotype was picked up a small number of times. The chain uses TRBV4-1 and TRBJ2-3; TRBD1 matches 10 bases. The V segment lost 1 base and the J segment 5 bases; nucleotides outside the gene matches: 3. From germline, CDR1 is MGHRA and CDR2 YSYEKL. The CDR3 is 15 amino acids. CDR3 DNA sequence: TGCGCCAGCAGCCAAGTGCGGACAGGGGGAGATACGCAGTATTTT. This sequence encodes CASSQVRTGGDTQYF.

The chain has TRBV5-5 and TRBJ2-5; 9 bases are shared with TRBD2. Per germline, CDR1 SGHKS and CDR2 YYEKEE (reference sequence). Trimming took 3 bases from V and 4 from J; bases not matched to a gene: 10. The CDR3 runs to 16 residues. The CDR3 DNA reads as TGTGCCAGCAGCTATTCGACTAGCGGCACGCGAGAGACCCAGTACTTC. Residues: CASSYSTSGTRETQYF.

J is TRBJ2-3 and V is TRBV4-3; D unclear. Per germline, CDR1 LGHNA and CDR2 YSLEER. This CDR3 comprises 15 residues. V was pared by 3 bases and J by 1 base, with 11 bases between. The CDR3: CASSQYTVRTDTQYF. The CDR3 region has the DNA TGCGCCAGCAGCCAGTACACAGTGCGCACAGATACGCAGTATTTT.

The V call is TRBV5-1, the J call TRBJ2-1; 9 positions match TRBD1. Trimming removed 0 bases from V and 5 bases from J; junction bases left unmatched: 6. The CDR3 contains 16 residues. Per germline, CDR1 SGHRS and CDR2 YFSETQ. The CDR3 DNA reads TGCGCCAGCAGCTTGGCGGGACAGGGAAGAAACAATGAGCAGTTCTTC. It yields the protein CASSLAGQGRNNEQFF.

The chain combines TRBV29-1 with TRBJ2-1; 8 nucleotides line up with TRBD2. The germline V gene has CDR1 SQVTM and CDR2 ANQGSEA. CDR3 length: 14 residues. After removal of 3 bases from V and 6 bases from J, the junction contained 7 bases not matched to a gene. This CDR3 is CSVDPAGVFNEQFF. Here the CDR3 DNA reads TGCAGCGTTGACCCAGCGGGAGTATTCAATGAGCAGTTCTTC.